This T cell receptor (beta chain) was documented in a study of monozygotic twins with inflammatory bowel disease. Findings and limits, study-wide: Whereas healthy co-twins had higher TCRbeta diversity (inverse Simpson), IBD patients had lower diversity. Telling different T cell subtypes apart from each other was not possible. IBD patients exhibited fewer clonotypes shared with other individuals than healthy twins, particularly with disease activity.

With the 5' RACE reads reprocessed, TCRdb shows one record per CDR3 protein and no DNA. There are 300,000 to 400,000 distinct CDR3 sequences in the sample, with approximately 2% held by the top ten. Points on this clonotype: Its antigen is currently unknown.

Every donor provided one blood sample measuring less than 3 ml. The CDR3 has 16 amino acids. Germline V CDR1 and CDR2: LGHDT, YNNKEL (reference sequence). The clonotype comes from a human donor with ulcerative colitis or Crohn's disease, or a healthy co-twin of an affected twin (not recorded which). Sample: blood. The rearrangement uses TRBV3-1 and TRBJ2-1; TCRdb designates TRBD2, a call that cannot be tested without DNA. The CDR3 sequence is CASSRSSAGGGNEQFF.